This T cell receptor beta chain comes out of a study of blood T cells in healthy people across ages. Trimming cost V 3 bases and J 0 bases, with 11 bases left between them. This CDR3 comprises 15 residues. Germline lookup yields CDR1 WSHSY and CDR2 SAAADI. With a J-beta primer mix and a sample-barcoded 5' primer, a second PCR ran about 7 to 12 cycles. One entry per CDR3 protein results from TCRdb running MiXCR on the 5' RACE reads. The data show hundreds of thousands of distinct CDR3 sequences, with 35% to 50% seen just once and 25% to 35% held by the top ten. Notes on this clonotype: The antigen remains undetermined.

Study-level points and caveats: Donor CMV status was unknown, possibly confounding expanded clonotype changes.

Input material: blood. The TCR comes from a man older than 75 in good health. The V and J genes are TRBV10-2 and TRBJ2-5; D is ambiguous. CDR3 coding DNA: TGCGCCAGCAGTGATGTGGCTGGAAACCAAGAGACCCAGTACTTC. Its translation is CASSDVAGNQETQYF.